This T cell receptor beta chain comes out of a study of vaccination and CD4 T cells after COVID-19. Note on this clonotype: The antigen is unknown.

The time point: late sampling 161 to 241 days after vaccination in three convalescent patients. Treatment meaning: approximately 11-day PBMC culture with coronavirus spike peptide pools or control peptides (ViraFEST assay). Trimming removed 6 bases from V and 1 base from J, with 14 bases in between. This CDR3 comprises 14 residues. Per the germline V gene, CDR1 is DFQATT and CDR2 is SNEGSKA (reference sequence). Oncomine TCR Beta short-read sequencing was applied to DNA from cultured CD4+ T cells. A single record per CDR3 protein comes from TCRdb applying MiXCR to the PCR reads. The sample contains around 18,000 distinct CDR3 sequences, over 35% of which appear only once.

V is TRBV20-1 and J is TRBJ2-3; no clear D gene. The sample consisted of CD4+ T cells from blood, cultured in vitro, taken about 7 months after SARS-CoV-2 vaccination. The TCR comes from a human donor who had recovered from COVID-19. The CDR3 reads CSAPELAGTDTQYF. The CDR3 DNA reads as TGCAGTGCCCCGGAGCTCGCTGGCACAGATACGCAGTATTTT.